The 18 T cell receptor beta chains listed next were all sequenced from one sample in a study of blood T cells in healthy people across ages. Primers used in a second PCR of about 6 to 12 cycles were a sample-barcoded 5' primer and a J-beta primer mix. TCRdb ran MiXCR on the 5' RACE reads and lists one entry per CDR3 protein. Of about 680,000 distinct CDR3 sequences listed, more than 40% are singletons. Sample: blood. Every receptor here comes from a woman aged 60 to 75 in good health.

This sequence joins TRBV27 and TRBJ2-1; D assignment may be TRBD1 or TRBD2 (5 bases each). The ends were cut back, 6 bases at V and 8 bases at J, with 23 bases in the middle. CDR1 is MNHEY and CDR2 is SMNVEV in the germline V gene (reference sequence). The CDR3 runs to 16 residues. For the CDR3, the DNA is TGTGCCAGCAGCCCCTCGGGCTGGGTGCTGGGGGATGAGCAGTTCTTC. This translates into CASSPSGWVLGDEQFF.

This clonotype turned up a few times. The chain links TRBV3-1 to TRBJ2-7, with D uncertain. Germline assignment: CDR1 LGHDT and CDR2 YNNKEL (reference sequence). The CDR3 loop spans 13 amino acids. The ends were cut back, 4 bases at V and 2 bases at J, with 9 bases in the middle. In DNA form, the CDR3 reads TGTGCCAGCAGCCCGTATATCACCTACGAGCAGTACTTC. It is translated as CASSPYITYEQYF.

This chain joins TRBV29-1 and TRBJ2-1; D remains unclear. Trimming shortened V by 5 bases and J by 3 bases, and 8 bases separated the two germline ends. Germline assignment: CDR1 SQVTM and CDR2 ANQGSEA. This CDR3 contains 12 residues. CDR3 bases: TGCAGCGTTCATGGCAGCTACAATGAGCAGTTCTTC. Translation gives CSVHGSYNEQFF.

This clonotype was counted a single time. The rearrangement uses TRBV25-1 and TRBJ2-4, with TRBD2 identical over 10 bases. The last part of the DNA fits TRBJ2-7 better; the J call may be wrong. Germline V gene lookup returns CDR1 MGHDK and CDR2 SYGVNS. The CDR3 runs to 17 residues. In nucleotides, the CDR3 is TGTGCCAGCAGTCCCGAAGCACCGGGACTAGCGAGCTACGAGCAGTACTTC. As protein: CASSPEAPGLASYEQYF.

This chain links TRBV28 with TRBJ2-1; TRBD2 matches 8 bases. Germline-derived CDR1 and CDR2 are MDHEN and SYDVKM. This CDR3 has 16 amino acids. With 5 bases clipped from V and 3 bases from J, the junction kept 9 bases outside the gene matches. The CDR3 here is CASSTLAGRGYNEQFF. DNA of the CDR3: TGTGCCAGCAGTACCTTAGCGGGAAGAGGCTACAATGAGCAGTTCTTC.

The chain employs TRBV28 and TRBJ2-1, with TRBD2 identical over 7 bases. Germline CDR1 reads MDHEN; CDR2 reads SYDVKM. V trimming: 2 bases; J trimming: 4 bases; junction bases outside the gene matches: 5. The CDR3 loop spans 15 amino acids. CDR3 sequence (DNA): TGTGCCAGCAGTTTACTAGCGGACTGGTACAATGAGCAGTTCTTC. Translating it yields CASSLLADWYNEQFF.

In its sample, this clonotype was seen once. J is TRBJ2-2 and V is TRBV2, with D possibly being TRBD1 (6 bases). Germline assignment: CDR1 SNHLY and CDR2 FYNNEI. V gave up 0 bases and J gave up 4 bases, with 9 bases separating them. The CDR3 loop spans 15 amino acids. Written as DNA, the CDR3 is TGTGCCAGCAGTGAAGCGTCCAGGGGCACCGGGGAGCTGTTTTTT. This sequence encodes CASSEASRGTGELFF.

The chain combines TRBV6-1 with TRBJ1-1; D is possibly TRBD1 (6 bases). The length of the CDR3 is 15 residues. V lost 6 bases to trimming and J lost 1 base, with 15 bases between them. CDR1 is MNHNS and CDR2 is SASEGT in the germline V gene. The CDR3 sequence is CASSPRQASNTEAFF. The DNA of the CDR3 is TGTGCCAGCAGCCCTAGACAGGCCTCGAACACTGAAGCTTTCTTT.

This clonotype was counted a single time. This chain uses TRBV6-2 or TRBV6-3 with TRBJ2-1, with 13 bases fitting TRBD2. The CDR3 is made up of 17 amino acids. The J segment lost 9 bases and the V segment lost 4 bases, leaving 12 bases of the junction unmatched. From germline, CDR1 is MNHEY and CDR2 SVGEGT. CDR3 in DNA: TGTGCCAGCAGTTTCCCGGGACTAGCGGGAAGAATTACTGAGCAGTTCTTC. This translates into CASSFPGLAGRITEQFF.

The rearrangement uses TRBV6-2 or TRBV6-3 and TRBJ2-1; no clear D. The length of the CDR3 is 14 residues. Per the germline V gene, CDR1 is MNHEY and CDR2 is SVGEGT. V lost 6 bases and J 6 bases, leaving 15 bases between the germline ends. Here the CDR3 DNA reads TGTGCCAGCAGAGGATTAGGCCTGGCCAATGAGCAGTTCTTC. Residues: CASRGLGLANEQFF.

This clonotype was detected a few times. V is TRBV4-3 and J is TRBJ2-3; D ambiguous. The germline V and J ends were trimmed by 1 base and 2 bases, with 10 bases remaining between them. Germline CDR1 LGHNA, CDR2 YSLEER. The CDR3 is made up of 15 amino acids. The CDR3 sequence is CASSQVFDITDTQYF. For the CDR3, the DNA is TGCGCCAGCAGCCAAGTCTTCGATATCACAGATACGCAGTATTTT.

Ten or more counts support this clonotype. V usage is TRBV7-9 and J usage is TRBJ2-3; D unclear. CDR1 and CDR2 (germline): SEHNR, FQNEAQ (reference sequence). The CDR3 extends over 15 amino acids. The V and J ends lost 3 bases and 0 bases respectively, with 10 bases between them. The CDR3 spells CASSFIRSSTDTQYF. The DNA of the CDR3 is TGTGCCAGCAGCTTTATCAGGAGTAGCACAGATACGCAGTATTTT.

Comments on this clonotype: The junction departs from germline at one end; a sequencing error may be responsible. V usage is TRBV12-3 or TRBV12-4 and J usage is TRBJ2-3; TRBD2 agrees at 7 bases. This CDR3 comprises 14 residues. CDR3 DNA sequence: TGTGCCAGCACCCGACTAGCAGACACAGATATGCAGTATTTT. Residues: CASTRLADTDMQYF.

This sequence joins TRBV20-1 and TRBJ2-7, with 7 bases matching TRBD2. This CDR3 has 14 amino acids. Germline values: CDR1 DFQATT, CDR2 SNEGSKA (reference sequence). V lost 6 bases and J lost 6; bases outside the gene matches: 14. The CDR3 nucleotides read TGCAGTGCCCCCGGCCCGACTAGCCTAGGCGAGCAGTACTTC. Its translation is CSAPGPTSLGEQYF.

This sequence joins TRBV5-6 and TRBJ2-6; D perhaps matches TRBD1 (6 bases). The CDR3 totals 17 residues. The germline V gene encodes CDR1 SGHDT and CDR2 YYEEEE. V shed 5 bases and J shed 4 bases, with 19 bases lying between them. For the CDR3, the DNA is TGTGCCAGCAGGGACGTTAGGCAGGGGACCGGGGCCAACGTCCTGACTTTC. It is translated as CASRDVRQGTGANVLTF.

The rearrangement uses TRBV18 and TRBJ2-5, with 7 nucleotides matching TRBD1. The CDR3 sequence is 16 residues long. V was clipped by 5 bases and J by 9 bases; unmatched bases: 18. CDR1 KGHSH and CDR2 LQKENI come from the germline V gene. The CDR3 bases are TGTGCCAGCTCAGCGTGGAGACGACAGGGCGTTAGCCCCCAGTACTTC. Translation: CASSAWRRQGVSPQYF.

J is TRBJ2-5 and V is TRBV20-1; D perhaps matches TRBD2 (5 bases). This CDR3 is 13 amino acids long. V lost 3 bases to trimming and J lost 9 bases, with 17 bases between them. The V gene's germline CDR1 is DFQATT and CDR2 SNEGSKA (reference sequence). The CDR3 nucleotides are TGCAGTGCTAGGGGAGACGCTATTAAGGCCCAGTACTTC. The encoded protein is CSARGDAIKAQYF.

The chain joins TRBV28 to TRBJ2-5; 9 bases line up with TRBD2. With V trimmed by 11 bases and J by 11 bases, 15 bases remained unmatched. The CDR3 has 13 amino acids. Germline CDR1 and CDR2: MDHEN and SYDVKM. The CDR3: CAGGTSSYDEQYF. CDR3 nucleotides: TGTGCCGGGGGGACTAGCTCCTACGATGAGCAGTACTTC.